These T cell receptor beta chains were read from a single sample in a study of long-term antiretroviral therapy in people with HIV. Assay: immunoSEQ multiplex PCR; the TCRdb copy retains only in-frame clones and omits some. The data hold approximately 19,000 clones, with around 87% observed a single time. The sample consisted of unsorted PBMCs, taken around 2.7 years after starting antiretroviral therapy. The receptors stem from a woman aged 45-65 years with HIV. Each CDR3 is given with its conserved first and last residue. Fields, in order: V gene, J gene, clone size, D gene, CDR3 protein, CDR3 DNA. A D gene is named only where the DNA matches it firmly. The size of a clone is reported for some rows only, either as once, few or many, or as a class for expanded clones.

TRBV5-8	TRBJ2-7	-	TRBD2	CASSLNSGRSYEQYF	TGTGCCAGCAGCTTAAATAGCGGGAGGTCCTACGAGCAGTACTTC
TRBV15	TRBJ2-7	-	TRBD2	CATSRELAGVGYEQYF	TGTGCCACCAGCAGAGAACTAGCGGGAGTAGGCTACGAGCAGTACTTC
TRBV7-3	TRBJ2-1	-	-	CASSLGGANEQFF	TGTGCCAGCAGCTTAGGGGGGGCGAATGAGCAGTTCTTC
TRBV6-5	TRBJ2-7	once	-	CASSYVDSYEQYF	TGTGCCAGCAGTTACGTTGACTCCTACGAGCAGTACTTC
TRBV13	TRBJ2-5	-	TRBD1	CASTLAGQGMLETQYF	TGTGCCAGCACCCTTGCGGGACAGGGGATGTTGGAGACCCAGTACTTC
TRBV28	TRBJ2-7	once	TRBD2	CASSSILMPGLAASYEQYF	TGTGCCAGCAGTTCGATACTCATGCCGGGACTAGCGGCCTCCTACGAGCAGTACTTC
TRBV19	TRBJ2-3	once	-	CASSIAYGTDTQYF	TGTGCCAGTAGTATAGCCTACGGCACAGATACGCAGTATTTT
TRBV9	TRBJ2-3	-	-	CASSVALLPSTDTQYF	TGTGCCAGCAGCGTAGCTTTACTTCCTAGCACAGATACGCAGTATTTT
TRBV19	TRBJ2-1	-	-	CASRTGFGSYNEQFF	TGTGCCAGTCGCACAGGGTTTGGGTCCTACAATGAGCAGTTCTTC
TRBV5-4	TRBJ2-3	-	TRBD2	CASSWGLAGTDTQYF	TGTGCCAGCAGCTGGGGACTAGCGGGCACAGATACGCAGTATTTT
TRBV2	TRBJ2-5	-	TRBD1	CASRTGMGETQYF	TGTGCCAGCAGGACAGGGATGGGTGAGACCCAGTACTTC
TRBV6-6	TRBJ1-1	few	TRBD1	CASSPQGAGTEAFF	TGTGCCAGCAGTCCACAGGGGGCAGGCACTGAAGCTTTCTTT
TRBV5-1	TRBJ1-1	-	-	CASSKYQGTIRSTEAFF	TGCGCCAGCAGCAAGTATCAGGGGACCATCCGAAGTACTGAAGCTTTCTTT
TRBV15	TRBJ2-2	-	-	CATSRDLSLGSGELFF	TGTGCCACCAGCAGAGATCTTTCGTTGGGTTCCGGGGAGCTGTTTTTT
TRBV7-9	TRBJ2-1	-	-	CASSFSWTPGFDEQFF	TGTGCCAGCAGCTTCTCCTGGACTCCCGGTTTCGATGAGCAGTTCTTC
TRBV5-1	TRBJ1-4	-	TRBD1	CASSSGTGLEKLFF	TGCGCCAGCAGCTCCGGGACAGGCTTGGAAAAACTGTTTTTT
TRBV18	TRBJ2-3	-	-	CASSPPNADTQYF	TGTGCCAGCTCACCACCTAACGCAGATACGCAGTATTTT
TRBV28	TRBJ1-1	-	TRBD1	CASSLGTGVNTEAFF	TGTGCCAGCAGTCTTGGGACAGGGGTAAACACTGAAGCTTTCTTT
TRBV6-5	TRBJ2-3	-	-	CASSYGLTTDTQYF	TGTGCCAGCAGTTACGGGTTAACCACAGATACGCAGTATTTT
TRBV6-1	TRBJ2-7	-	TRBD2	CASSPTSGSYEQYF	TGTGCCAGCAGCCCGACTAGCGGCTCCTACGAGCAGTACTTC
TRBV7-2	TRBJ2-7	-	-	CASSPGGPPFEQYF	TGTGCCAGCAGCCCAGGCGGCCCTCCCTTCGAGCAGTACTTC
TRBV18	TRBJ2-7	-	-	CASSPTDYEQYF	TGTGCCAGCTCACCGACAGACTACGAGCAGTACTTC
TRBV29-1	TRBJ1-2	-	-	CSVVKGKSGYTF	TGCAGCGTTGTTAAAGGGAAAAGCGGCTACACCTTC
TRBV28	TRBJ2-1	-	TRBD2	CASSSVLAGGGREQFF	TGTGCCAGCAGTTCCGTATTAGCGGGAGGGGGACGTGAGCAGTTCTTC
TRBV5-6	TRBJ2-7	-	TRBD1	CASSGDRGLYEQYF	TGTGCCAGCAGCGGGGACAGGGGGCTCTACGAGCAGTACTTC
TRBV5-1	TRBJ1-2	-	TRBD1	CASATGQGGSIGDYGYTF	TGCGCCAGCGCTACGGGACAGGGTGGATCTATAGGTGACTATGGCTACACCTTC
TRBV7-9	TRBJ1-2	-	-	CASSLGRSNYGYTF	TGTGCCAGCAGCTTAGGAAGGAGTAACTATGGCTACACCTTC
TRBV7-2	TRBJ2-7	-	-	CASSLDYANEQYF	TGTGCCAGCAGCTTAGACTATGCCAACGAGCAGTACTTC
TRBV7-9	TRBJ1-1	few	-	CASSLGGGNTEAFF	TGTGCCAGCAGCTTAGGAGGGGGAAACACTGAAGCTTTCTTT
TRBV6-1	TRBJ1-5	-	-	CASSEERSNQPQHF	TGTGCCAGCAGTGAAGAGAGAAGCAATCAGCCCCAGCATTTT
TRBV7-9	TRBJ2-1	once	TRBD2	CATKPPGLASNEQFF	TGTGCCACCAAACCACCGGGACTAGCTTCCAATGAGCAGTTCTTC
TRBV19	TRBJ1-2	-	-	CASSTWTVTDYGYTF	TGTGCCAGTAGTACTTGGACAGTGACGGACTATGGCTACACCTTC
TRBV5-6	TRBJ1-3	-	-	CASSFGAQETIYF	TGTGCCAGCAGTTTTGGGGCCCAGGAGACCATATATTTT
TRBV28	TRBJ1-2	-	-	CASSFSGIYGYTF	TGTGCCAGCAGTTTTTCAGGAATCTATGGCTACACCTTC
TRBV9	TRBJ1-1	-	-	CASSVVGGAEAFF	TGTGCCAGCAGCGTAGTCGGGGGCGCTGAAGCTTTCTTT
TRBV29-1	TRBJ1-1	-	-	CSVTGHVNTEAFF	TGCAGCGTTACAGGGCACGTGAACACTGAAGCTTTCTTT
TRBV5-1	TRBJ2-2	-	TRBD2	CASSSRLAANTGELFF	TGCGCCAGCAGCTCCCGACTAGCGGCGAACACCGGGGAGCTGTTTTTT
TRBV4-1	TRBJ2-2	-	-	CASSQDGTFTGELFF	TGCGCCAGCAGCCAAGATGGAACTTTCACCGGGGAGCTGTTTTTT
TRBV27	TRBJ1-1	-	-	CASSLGGRTEAFF	TGTGCCAGCAGTTTGGGGGGACGGACTGAAGCTTTCTTT
TRBV7-9	TRBJ2-3	-	-	CASTRRGSGGATDTQYF	TGTGCCAGCACCCGGAGGGGGAGCGGAGGGGCCACAGATACGCAGTATTTT
TRBV7-6	TRBJ2-5	once	TRBD2	CASSSATSGMQETQYF	TGTGCCAGCAGCTCAGCGACTAGCGGGATGCAAGAGACCCAGTACTTC
TRBV5-4	TRBJ1-1	-	TRBD1	CASSWGQIHTEAFF	TGTGCCAGCAGCTGGGGACAGATCCACACTGAAGCTTTCTTT
TRBV4-1	TRBJ1-1	-	-	CASSQLQGAEAFF	TGCGCCAGCAGCCAGCTACAGGGAGCTGAAGCTTTCTTT
TRBV13	TRBJ2-1	-	TRBD2	CASSSGLAGGLYNEQFF	TGTGCCAGCAGCTCTGGACTAGCGGGAGGGCTCTACAATGAGCAGTTCTTC
TRBV28	TRBJ2-7	-	TRBD1	CASSVPGTGEHEQYF	TGTGCCAGCAGTGTCCCCGGGACAGGGGAGCACGAGCAGTACTTC
TRBV5-1	TRBJ2-1	once	-	CASSLGLAAGEQFF	TGCGCCAGCAGCTTGGGACTGGCCGCAGGTGAGCAGTTCTTC
TRBV7-2	TRBJ1-2	-	-	CASSLARRGRDGYTF	TGTGCCAGCAGCTTAGCGAGGAGGGGACGTGATGGCTACACCTTC
TRBV5-5	TRBJ2-7	once	-	CASSLASDTGGQYF	TGTGCCAGCAGCTTGGCCTCAGACACCGGGGGCCAGTACTTC
TRBV6-1	TRBJ1-5	few	-	CASSAGGEQPQHF	TGTGCCAGCAGTGCGGGGGGCGAACAGCCCCAGCATTTT
TRBV9	TRBJ2-6	-	-	CASSVLSGANVLTF	TGTGCCAGCAGCGTCCTCTCTGGGGCCAACGTCCTGACTTTC
TRBV28	TRBJ1-4	-	TRBD1	CASSPGQGYEKLFF	TGTGCCAGCAGTCCGGGACAGGGATATGAAAAACTGTTTTTT